These T cell receptor beta chains were read from a single sample in a study of cytomegalovirus exposure and HLA in healthy donors. TCRdb keeps only in-frame clones here, not all; method: immunoSEQ multiplex PCR. The data contain roughly 52,000 clones, approximately 92% of them singletons. The material sequenced was PBMCs. These receptors were collected from a young man in good health and CMV-seronegative. Both conserved end residues are part of each CDR3. The order of the fields is V gene, D gene, J gene, clone size, CDR3 DNA, CDR3 protein. D genes are given only for firm matches. A clone size is listed for some rows: how often the clone was seen (once, few, many), or a class if it is expanded.

V: TRBV29-1
D: -
J: TRBJ2-1
size: -
DNA: TGCAGCGTGGCGGACCCAGGGTCATACTACAATGAGCAGTTCTTC
CDR3: CSVADPGSYYNEQFF

V: TRBV6-4
D: TRBD2
J: TRBJ2-3
size: -
DNA: TGTGCCAGCAGTGACTCGCCTAGCGGGAGGTCAGATACGCAGTATTTT
CDR3: CASSDSPSGRSDTQYF

V: TRBV30
D: -
J: TRBJ2-7
size: -
DNA: TGTGCCTGGAGTGTCAAAGGGGCCAGGGGCGAGCAGTACTTC
CDR3: CAWSVKGARGEQYF

V: TRBV7-9
D: -
J: TRBJ2-7
size: -
DNA: TGTGCCAGCAGCTTAGTACCGGGTTCCGAGCAGTACTTC
CDR3: CASSLVPGSEQYF

V: TRBV15
D: -
J: TRBJ1-1
size: -
DNA: TGTGCCACCAGCAGAGATATATTTGGGGGGGCACTGAACACTGAAGCTTTCTTT
CDR3: CATSRDIFGGALNTEAFF

V: TRBV30
D: -
J: TRBJ1-5
size: -
DNA: TGTGCCTGGAGTGTCAGTAAAAATCAGCCCCAGCATTTT
CDR3: CAWSVSKNQPQHF

V: TRBV6-6
D: -
J: TRBJ2-2
size: once
DNA: TGTGCCAGCACCCGCGGTAGCGGGGAGCTGTTTTTT
CDR3: CASTRGSGELFF

V: TRBV11-2
D: -
J: TRBJ1-1
size: -
DNA: TGTGCCAGCAGCTTTTTATCGACTGAAGCTTTCTTT
CDR3: CASSFLSTEAFF

V: TRBV28
D: TRBD1
J: TRBJ2-7
size: once
DNA: TGTGCCAGCAGTGGAGGGCAGGGGGCTCGGGAGCAGTACTTC
CDR3: CASSGGQGAREQYF

V: TRBV28
D: -
J: TRBJ2-3
size: -
DNA: TGTGCCAGCGGGGAGCCTCTCACAGATACGCAGTATTTT
CDR3: CASGEPLTDTQYF

V: TRBV4-2
D: TRBD2
J: TRBJ2-3
size: -
DNA: TGTGCCAGCAGCCAAGATCCAACACTAGCGGGCGGTGTCGATACGCAGTATTTT
CDR3: CASSQDPTLAGGVDTQYF

V: TRBV11-2
D: TRBD2
J: TRBJ2-1
size: -
DNA: TGTGCCAGCAGCTTCGGCGGGAGCGGTAAATTTGAGCAGTTCTTC
CDR3: CASSFGGSGKFEQFF

V: TRBV6-1
D: -
J: TRBJ1-4
size: -
DNA: TGTGCCAGCAGTGTTAGTAGGGGTGAAAAACTGTTTTTT
CDR3: CASSVSRGEKLFF

V: TRBV28
D: -
J: TRBJ1-5
size: once
DNA: TGTGCCAGCAGTTTACCGGGGGGGGCTGATCAGCCCCAGCATTTT
CDR3: CASSLPGGADQPQHF

V: TRBV11-2
D: -
J: TRBJ1-4
size: -
DNA: TGTGCCAGCAGCAGAGACACCGCAGGGGAAAAACTGTTTTTT
CDR3: CASSRDTAGEKLFF

V: TRBV7-9
D: -
J: TRBJ2-2
size: -
DNA: TGTGCCAGCAGCTTTACTGGTACCGGGGAGCTGTTTTTT
CDR3: CASSFTGTGELFF

V: TRBV19
D: TRBD1
J: TRBJ1-2
size: -
DNA: TGTGCCAGTAGTCGACAGGGGGAACTTAACTATGGCTACACCTTC
CDR3: CASSRQGELNYGYTF

V: TRBV30
D: -
J: TRBJ2-7
size: -
DNA: TGTGCCTGGGATAGCGGCAATACCTACGAGCAGTACTTC
CDR3: CAWDSGNTYEQYF

V: TRBV4-1
D: TRBD2
J: TRBJ2-7
size: -
DNA: TGCGCCAGCAGCCAAGATCATGGTAGCGGGAACGAGCAGTACTTC
CDR3: CASSQDHGSGNEQYF

V: TRBV5-6
D: -
J: TRBJ2-7
size: -
DNA: TGTGCCAGCAGCTTAGGATCTGGGGGGACTGGTGAGCAGTACTTC
CDR3: CASSLGSGGTGEQYF

V: TRBV10-2
D: TRBD1
J: TRBJ1-5
size: -
DNA: TGCGCCAGTACCGGGACAGGTTTTCAGCCCCAGCATTTT
CDR3: CASTGTGFQPQHF

V: TRBV10-3
D: -
J: TRBJ1-1
size: -
DNA: TGTGCCATCAGTGAGTCGCTGGCAACTGAAGCTTTCTTT
CDR3: CAISESLATEAFF

V: TRBV5-5
D: TRBD1
J: TRBJ2-2
size: -
DNA: TGTGCCAGCAGCTTCGGGACAGAGAACACCGGGGAGCTGTTTTTT
CDR3: CASSFGTENTGELFF